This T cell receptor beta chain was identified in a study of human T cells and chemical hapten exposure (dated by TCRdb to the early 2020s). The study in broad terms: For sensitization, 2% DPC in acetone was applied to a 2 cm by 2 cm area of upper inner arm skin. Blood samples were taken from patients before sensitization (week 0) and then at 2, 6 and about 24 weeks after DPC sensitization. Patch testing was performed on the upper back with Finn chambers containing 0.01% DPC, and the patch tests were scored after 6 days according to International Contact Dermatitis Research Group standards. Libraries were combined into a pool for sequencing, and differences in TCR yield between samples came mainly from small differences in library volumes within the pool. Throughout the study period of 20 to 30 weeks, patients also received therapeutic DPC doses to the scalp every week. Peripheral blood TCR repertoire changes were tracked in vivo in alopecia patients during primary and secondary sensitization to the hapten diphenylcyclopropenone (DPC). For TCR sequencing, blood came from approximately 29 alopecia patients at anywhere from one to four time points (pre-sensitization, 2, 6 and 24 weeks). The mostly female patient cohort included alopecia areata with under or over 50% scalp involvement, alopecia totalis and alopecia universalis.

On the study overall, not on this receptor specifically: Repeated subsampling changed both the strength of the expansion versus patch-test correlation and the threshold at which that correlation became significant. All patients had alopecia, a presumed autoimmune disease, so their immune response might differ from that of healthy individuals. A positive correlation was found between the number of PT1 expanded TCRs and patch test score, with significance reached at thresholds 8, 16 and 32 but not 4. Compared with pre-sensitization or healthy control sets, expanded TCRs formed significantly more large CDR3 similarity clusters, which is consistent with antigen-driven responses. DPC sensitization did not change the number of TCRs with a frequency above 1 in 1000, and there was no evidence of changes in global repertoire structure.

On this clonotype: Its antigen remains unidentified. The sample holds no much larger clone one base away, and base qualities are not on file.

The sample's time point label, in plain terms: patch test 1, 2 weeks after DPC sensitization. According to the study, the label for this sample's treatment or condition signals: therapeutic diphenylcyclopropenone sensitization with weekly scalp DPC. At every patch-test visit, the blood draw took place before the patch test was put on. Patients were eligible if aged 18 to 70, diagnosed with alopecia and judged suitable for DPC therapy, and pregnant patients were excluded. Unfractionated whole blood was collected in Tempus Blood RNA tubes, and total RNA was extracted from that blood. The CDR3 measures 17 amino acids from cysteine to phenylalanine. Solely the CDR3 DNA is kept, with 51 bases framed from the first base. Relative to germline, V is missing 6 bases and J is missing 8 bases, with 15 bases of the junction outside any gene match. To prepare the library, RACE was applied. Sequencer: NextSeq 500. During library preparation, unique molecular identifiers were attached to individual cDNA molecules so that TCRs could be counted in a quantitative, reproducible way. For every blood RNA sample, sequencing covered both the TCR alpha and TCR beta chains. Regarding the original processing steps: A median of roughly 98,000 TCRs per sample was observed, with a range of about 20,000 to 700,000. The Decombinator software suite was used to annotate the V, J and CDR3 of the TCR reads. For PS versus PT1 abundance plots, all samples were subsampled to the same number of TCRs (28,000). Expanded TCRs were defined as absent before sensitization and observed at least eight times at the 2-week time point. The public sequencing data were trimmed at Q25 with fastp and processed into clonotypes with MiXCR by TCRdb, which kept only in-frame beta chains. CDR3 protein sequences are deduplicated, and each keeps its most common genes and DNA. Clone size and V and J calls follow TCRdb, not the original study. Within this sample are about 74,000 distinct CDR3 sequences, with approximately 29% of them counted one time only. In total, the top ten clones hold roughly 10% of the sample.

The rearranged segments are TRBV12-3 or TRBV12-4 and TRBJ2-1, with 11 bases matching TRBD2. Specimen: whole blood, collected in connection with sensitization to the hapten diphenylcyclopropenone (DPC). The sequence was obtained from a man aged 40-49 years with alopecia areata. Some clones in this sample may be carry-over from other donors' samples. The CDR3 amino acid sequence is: CASSPNLAGGPIDEQFF. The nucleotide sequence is TGTGCCAGCAGCCCTAACTTAGCGGGAGGGCCTATTGATGAGCAGTTCTTC.